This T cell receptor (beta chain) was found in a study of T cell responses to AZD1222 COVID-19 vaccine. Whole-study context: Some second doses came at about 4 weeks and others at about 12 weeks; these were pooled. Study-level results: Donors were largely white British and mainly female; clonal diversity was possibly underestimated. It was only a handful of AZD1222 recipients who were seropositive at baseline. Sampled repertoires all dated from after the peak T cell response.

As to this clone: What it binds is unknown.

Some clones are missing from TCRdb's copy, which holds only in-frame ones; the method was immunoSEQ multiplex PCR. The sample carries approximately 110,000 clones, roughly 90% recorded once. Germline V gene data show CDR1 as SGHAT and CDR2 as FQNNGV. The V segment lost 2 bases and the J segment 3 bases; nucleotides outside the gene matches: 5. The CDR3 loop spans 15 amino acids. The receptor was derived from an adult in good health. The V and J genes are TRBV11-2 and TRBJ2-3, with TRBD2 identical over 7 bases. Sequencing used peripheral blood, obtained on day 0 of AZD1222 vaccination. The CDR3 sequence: CASSLRPSGTDTQYF. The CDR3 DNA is TGTGCCAGCAGCTTACGGCCTAGCGGAACAGATACGCAGTATTTT.